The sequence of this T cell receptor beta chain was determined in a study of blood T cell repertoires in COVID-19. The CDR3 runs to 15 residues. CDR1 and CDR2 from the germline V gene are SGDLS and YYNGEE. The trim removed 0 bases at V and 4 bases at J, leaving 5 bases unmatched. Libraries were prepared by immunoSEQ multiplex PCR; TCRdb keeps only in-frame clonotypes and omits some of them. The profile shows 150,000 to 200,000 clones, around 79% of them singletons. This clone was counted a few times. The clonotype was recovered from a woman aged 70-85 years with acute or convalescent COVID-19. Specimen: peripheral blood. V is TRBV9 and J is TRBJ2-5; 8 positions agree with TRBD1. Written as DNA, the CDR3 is TGTGCCAGCAGCGTAGGTCCGGACAGGGCAGAGACCCAGTACTTC. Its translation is CASSVGPDRAETQYF.